This passage covers 9 T cell receptor beta chains from one sample sequenced in a study of T cells after yellow fever vaccination (dated by TCRdb to between 2018 and 2020). Read against the paper, the sample's treatment or condition label means: live attenuated yellow fever vaccine strain. The library was generated by 5' RACE. TCRdb lists the instrument as Illumina HiSeq 2500. Using fastp trimming at Q25 and MiXCR clonotype assembly, TCRdb reanalyzed the public sequencing data and kept in-frame beta chains. CDR3 protein duplicates are merged, each entry listing the most common genes and DNA. Recorded for this sample are hundreds of thousands of distinct CDR3 sequences; 8.5% to 10% of them occurred a single time. The ten largest clones take up about a sixth of the sample. The material sequenced was PBMCs, taken on the day of the first yellow fever vaccination. Every receptor here comes from a man aged 18-30 years who received the YFV17D yellow fever vaccine.

The rearrangement joins TRBV4-1 to TRBJ2-1, with D possibly matching TRBD2 (7 bases). The CDR3 extends over 15 amino acids. CDR1 and CDR2 (germline): MGHRA, YSYEKL. V lost 1 base and J lost 5, with 12 bases in between. The CDR3 coding sequence is TGCGCCAGCAGCCAAGGGAGGGGGGGCGACAATGAGCAGTTCTTC. This codes for CASSQGRGGDNEQFF.

The V call is TRBV12-3 or TRBV12-4, the J call TRBJ1-6, with D unclear. The CDR3 covers 15 residues. Trimming left V 6 bases short and J 3 bases short, with 12 bases between. The CDR3 reads CASRFGRYYNSPLHF. The CDR3 region has the DNA TGTGCCAGCAGATTCGGACGGTACTATAATTCACCCCTCCACTTT.

A few counts support this clonotype. The rearrangement joins TRBV6-2 or TRBV6-3 to TRBJ2-1, with TRBD1 matching over 7 bases. The germline CDR1 and CDR2 sequences are MNHEY and SVGEGT. CDR3 size: 15 residues. V lost 4 bases and J lost 8; bases outside the gene matches: 11. Here the CDR3 reads CASSFLGQFPDEQFF. The CDR3 DNA reads TGTGCCAGCAGTTTCCTGGGACAGTTTCCCGATGAGCAGTTCTTC.

Ten or more counts support this clonotype. The chain has TRBV6-5 and TRBJ1-2; D may be TRBD1 (5 bases). Germline V gives CDR1 MNHEY, CDR2 SVGAGI. CDR3 size: 14 residues. Trimming stripped 1 base from V and 7 bases from J, with 13 bases between. The CDR3 is CASSYFRRGPGYTF. CDR3 in DNA: TGTGCCAGCAGTTACTTCAGGAGGGGTCCTGGCTACACCTTC.

V usage is TRBV19 and J usage is TRBJ2-7; no definite D call. There are 15 residues in the CDR3. The V gene lost 1 base and the J gene lost 0 bases, with 10 bases spanning the gap. Germline V gives CDR1 LNHDA, CDR2 SQIVND (reference sequence). CDR3 nucleotide sequence: TGTGCCAGTAGTATAGGGCAGGTCCCCTCCTACGAGCAGTACTTC. Its translation: CASSIGQVPSYEQYF.

The chain recombines TRBV4-3 with TRBJ2-7; 10 positions match TRBD2. CDR1 LGHNA and CDR2 YSLEER come from the germline V gene. This CDR3 contains 17 residues. J lost 0 bases, V lost 1 base, and 6 bases had no gene match. For the CDR3, the DNA is TGCGCCAGCAGCCAAGTTAGCGGGGGGCTTAGCTCCTACGAGCAGTACGTC. Protein: CASSQVSGGLSSYEQYV.

To note about this clonotype: Germline is not matched at one junction end, which may reflect a read error. The chain combines TRBV20-1 with TRBJ1-4; perhaps TRBD1 as D (6 bases). Germline values: CDR1 DFQATT, CDR2 SNEGSKA (reference sequence). The CDR3 contains 16 residues. The CDR3 here is CCARDRFPRGDEKLFF. The CDR3 DNA reads TGCTGTGCTAGAGATCGTTTCCCCAGGGGAGACGAAAAACTGTTTTTT.

This clonotype was counted a few times. The rearrangement links TRBV10-2 to TRBJ2-1; D perhaps matches TRBD2 (6 bases). This CDR3 is built from 14 residues. Looked up from germline, CDR1 is WSHSY and CDR2 is SAAADI. The V gene lost 10 bases and the J gene lost 7 bases, with 20 bases spanning the gap. The CDR3 here is CANPLRGYRNEQFF. DNA of the CDR3: TGCGCCAACCCGCTCCGGGGGTACAGGAATGAGCAGTTCTTC.

This clonotype appeared many times. This sequence joins TRBV27 and TRBJ2-1; D tentatively fits TRBD1 or TRBD2 (5 bases each). The CDR3 length is 18 residues. The V gene's germline CDR1 is MNHEY and CDR2 SMNVEV (reference sequence). The V gene lost 2 bases and the J gene lost 0 bases, with 17 bases spanning the gap. Written as DNA, the CDR3 is TGTGCCAGCAGTTTAGGGGGTGGGGCCTGGAGCTCCTACAATGAGCAGTTCTTC. Its protein is CASSLGGGAWSSYNEQFF.